The 9 T cell receptor beta chains below were found in one sample sequenced in a study of CXCR3-negative and CXCR3-positive naive CD8 T cells. Antigens of these TCRs are unknown. Notes on the study in general: More hydrophobic TRB CDR3s were found in CXCR3-positive naive cells than in CXCR3-negative naive cells.

With UMI labels, 5' RACE was used to prepare the TRB cDNA libraries. TCRdb reprocessed the 5' RACE reads, keeping one entry per CDR3 protein, no DNA. This sample's table has tens of thousands of distinct CDR3 sequences. The material sequenced was naive CXCR3+ CD8+ T cells from blood. Regarding subset: CD45RO-CCR7+CD27+CD95- naive CD8+ T cells expressing CXCR3 (TNR3+). The receptors were gathered from a human donor in good health. Some clones in this sample may be carry-over from other donors' samples.

The rearrangement links TRBV4-1 to TRBJ2-1; TCRdb names TRBD1, which stays unverified in the absence of DNA. CDR3 length: 16 residues. Germline CDR1 is MGHRA and CDR2 is YSYEKL. The CDR3 sequence is CASSQNPGQEYNEQFF.

V gene TRBV19 combines with J gene TRBJ2-1; TCRdb's D gene call, TRBD2, goes unchecked for lack of DNA. The CDR3 totals 13 residues. Germline values: CDR1 LNHDA, CDR2 SQIVND (reference sequence). CDR3 protein: CASSILATDEQFF.

The rearrangement uses TRBV18 and TRBJ1-1; no DNA is available, so the TRBD1 call from TCRdb remains unchecked. Germline CDR1 and CDR2: KGHSH and LQKENI. CDR3 length equals 14 residues. The CDR3 sequence is CASFPPTDRYEAFF.

This chain connects TRBV28 to TRBJ2-6; absent DNA, TCRdb's TRBD1 call cannot be checked. This CDR3 has 19 residues. The germline gives CDR1 MDHEN, CDR2 SYDVKM. The CDR3: CASSSIGAQADSGANVLTF.

The CDR3: CASRRRDYNEQFF. V and J are TRBV12-3 or TRBV12-4 and TRBJ2-1; TCRdb proposes TRBD2, but this gene call is untestable without DNA. This CDR3 is 13 amino acids long.

The rearrangement links TRBV12-3 or TRBV12-4 to TRBJ1-5; TCRdb outputs TRBD1, but without DNA this stays unchecked. The CDR3 is made up of 16 amino acids. The CDR3 spells CASSPEDRPGNQPQHF.

The gene calls are TRBV9 and TRBJ2-2; the TRBD1 assignment by TCRdb is unverifiable without DNA. The CDR3 extends over 16 amino acids. Germline values: CDR1 SGDLS, CDR2 YYNGEE. CDR3 in amino acids: CASSARGQGGTGELFF.

V and J are TRBV4-1 and TRBJ2-1; TCRdb names TRBD1, which stays unverified in the absence of DNA. This CDR3 is built from 15 residues. Germline assignment: CDR1 MGHRA and CDR2 YSYEKL. The CDR3 loop is CASSQWQGGHNEQFF.

This chain joins TRBV24-1 and TRBJ2-4; TCRdb proposes TRBD1, but this gene call is untestable without DNA. The CDR3 totals 15 residues. Germline-derived CDR1 and CDR2 are KGHDR and SFDVKD. The CDR3 sequence: CATSDFRGGQNIQYF.